Detailed here is one T cell receptor beta chain. TCRdb's table, derived via immunoSEQ multiplex PCR, lists solely in-frame clones and lacks some. The table shows 50,000 or so clones, with 73% occurring only once. This sample is drawn from a study of PD-1 blockade in classical Hodgkin lymphoma. CDR1 and CDR2 from the germline V gene are MNHEY and SVGAGI. The CDR3 runs to 14 residues. Trimming shortened V by 6 bases and J by 8 bases, and 19 bases separated the two germline ends. Every single patient, without exception, relapsed after autologous stem cell transplantation, and brentuximab vedotin exposure varied.

The chain joins TRBV6-5 to TRBJ1-2, with D possibly TRBD1 on 6 matching bases. Sequencing used peripheral blood mononuclear cells (PBMCs), obtained before the second cycle of nivolumab. This clonotype was sampled from a human donor with classical Hodgkin lymphoma. Here the CDR3 reads CASSPIRGAGGYTF. In DNA, the CDR3 is TGTGCCAGCAGCCCCATTCGGGGGGCTGGAGGCTACACCTTC.